This T cell receptor (beta chain) was recorded in a study of OX40 agonist ivuxolimab in advanced cancers. Turning to the study itself: Partial responses were achieved by three patients, one with hepatocellular carcinoma and two with cutaneous melanoma. Study observations and caveats: Circulating CD4+ and CD8+ T cells showed clonal expansion by week 6 at 0.1 to 3.0 mg/kg.

The CDR3 loop spans 16 amino acids. V shed 2 bases and J shed 5 bases, with 15 bases lying between them. Germline V gene sequence: CDR1 LNHDA, CDR2 SQIVND (reference sequence). This clone was counted once. Its matching antigen is unknown. Only in-frame clones appear in the TCRdb table, and some are missing; sequencing was by immunoSEQ multiplex PCR. The sample contains roughly 99,000 clones, approximately 90% of which appear only once. The specimen was CD4+ or CD8+ T cells sorted from blood, collected in a trial of the OX40 agonist ivuxolimab. The TCR originated in an adult with an advanced solid tumor such as melanoma, head and neck, liver or kidney cancer. V usage is TRBV19 and J usage is TRBJ2-2, with D tentatively TRBD1 (6 bases). This CDR3 reads CASSISPGASTGELFF. In DNA, the CDR3 is TGTGCCAGTAGTATAAGCCCAGGGGCGAGTACCGGGGAGCTGTTTTTT. Full variable domain (missing parts from reference TRBV19 and TRBJ2-2): DGGITQSPKYLFRKEGQNVTLSCEQNLNHDAMYWYRQDPGQGLRLIYYSQIVNDFQKGDIAEGYSVSREKKESFPLTVTSAQKNPTAFYLCASSISPGASTGELFFGEGSRLTVL.